What follows are 25 T cell receptor beta chains derived from one specimen sequenced in a study of T cell changes during pregnancy in multiple sclerosis. Profiled with immunoSEQ multiplex PCR; TCRdb holds only in-frame clones, not every one. The table shows 50,000 or so clones, with roughly 95% occurring only once. The sequencing here drew on CD4+ T cells from peripheral blood mononuclear cells, taken in the third trimester of pregnancy. The source of these receptors is a female donor with multiple sclerosis, enrolled in a pregnancy study.

The J gene is TRBJ1-5, the V gene TRBV7-2; D is unresolved. Germline V gene lookup returns CDR1 SGHTA and CDR2 FQGNSA. The CDR3 loop spans 14 amino acids. The germline V and J ends were trimmed by 1 base and 0 bases, with 4 bases remaining between them. For the CDR3, the DNA is TGTGCCAGCAGCTTAGGCGTTAGCAATCAGCCCCAGCATTTT. It is translated as CASSLGVSNQPQHF.

The genes are TRBV5-6 and TRBJ2-3, with D uncertain. This CDR3 comprises 14 residues. CDR1 is SGHDT, CDR2 YYEEEE, per germline. V was trimmed by 0 bases and J by 1 base, leaving 6 bases between them. In DNA form, the CDR3 reads TGTGCCAGCAGCTTGGAGAAGCGCACAGATACGCAGTATTTT. As protein: CASSLEKRTDTQYF. The full variable domain, its missing parts supplied by reference TRBV5-6 and TRBJ2-3, is DAGVTQSPTHLIKTRGQQVTLRCSPKSGHDTVSWYQQALGQGPQFIFQYYEEEERQRGNFPDRFSGHQFPNYSSELNVNALLLGDSALYLCASSLEKRTDTQYFGPGTRLTVL.

The rearrangement joins TRBV7-9 to TRBJ2-1, with 13 bases aligning to TRBD2. Germline loops: CDR1 SEHNR, CDR2 FQNEAQ (reference sequence). The CDR3 extends over 17 amino acids. V shed 5 bases, J shed 5 bases, and the junction held 9 bases outside the gene matches. CDR3 DNA: TGTGCCAGCAGCCCGGGGACTAGCGGGAATGGAGACAATGAGCAGTTCTTC. This translates into CASSPGTSGNGDNEQFF.

The chain uses TRBV25-1 and TRBJ2-7; TRBD2 matches at 11 bases. Unmatched junction bases numbered 11, after V lost 5 bases and J lost 5 bases. Germline V gene data show CDR1 as MGHDK and CDR2 as SYGVNS. This CDR3 region has 16 residues. Here the CDR3 reads CASSSLTSGSFHEQYF. The CDR3 nucleotides read TGTGCCAGCAGTTCCTTAACTAGCGGGAGTTTCCACGAGCAGTACTTC.

This sequence joins TRBV4-3 and TRBJ2-3; D is unresolved. CDR1 and CDR2 (germline): LGHNA, YSLEER. The CDR3 length is 13 residues. V lost 0 bases to trimming and J lost 5 bases, with 6 bases between them. CDR3 protein: CASSQEQQDTQYF. The CDR3 DNA is TGCGCCAGCAGCCAAGAACAGCAAGATACGCAGTATTTT.

The J gene is TRBJ2-7, the V gene TRBV5-1; a possible D gene is TRBD2 (7 bases). The germline V gene encodes CDR1 SGHRS and CDR2 YFSETQ. Trimming removed 4 bases at V and 3 bases at J, with 17 bases between. The CDR3 runs to 15 residues. CDR3 loop: CASSLRGEGLYEQYF. CDR3 in DNA: TGCGCCAGCAGCCTGAGGGGGGAGGGCCTCTACGAGCAGTACTTC.

About this clone itself: The CDR3 end shows no conserved phenylalanine or tryptophan, and so a read error is likely. The DNA is omitted, as the CDR3 cannot be located on it reliably, and the CDR3 follows TCRdb's listing. V gene TRBV6-5 combines with J gene TRBJ2-7; the table's TRBD1 call for D was not verified on the DNA. CDR1 is MNHEY, CDR2 SVGAGI, per germline. The CDR3 numbers 12 amino acids, ends counted. CDR3 region: CASSYSDRGPSG.

This chain links TRBV28 with TRBJ2-1, with TRBD2 matching 7 bases. Unmatched junction bases numbered 5, after V lost 3 bases and J lost 3 bases. The length of the CDR3 is 15 residues. Germline V gives CDR1 MDHEN, CDR2 SYDVKM. Here the CDR3 reads CASSFVPGGYNEQFF. The CDR3 DNA reads as TGTGCCAGCAGTTTTGTTCCGGGAGGCTACAATGAGCAGTTCTTC. Drawing the rest from reference TRBV28 and TRBJ2-1, the complete variable domain is DVKVTQSSRYLVKRTGEKVFLECVQDMDHENMFWYRQDPGLGLRLIYFSYDVKMKEKGDIPEGYSVSREKKERFSLILESASTNQTSMYLCASSFVPGGYNEQFFGPGTRLTVL.

This chain links TRBV6-6 with TRBJ2-3, with 7 bases that match TRBD1. The CDR3 has 13 residues. The V segment lost 7 bases and the J segment 4 bases; nucleotides outside the gene matches: 5. The germline gives CDR1 MNHNY, CDR2 SVGAGI (reference sequence). The CDR3 sequence: CASIRQGPDTQYF. The CDR3 DNA reads as TGTGCCAGCATCCGACAGGGCCCAGATACGCAGTATTTT.

V gene TRBV5-1 combines with J gene TRBJ1-1, with TRBD1 identical over 8 bases. This CDR3 comprises 16 residues. The germline V gene encodes CDR1 SGHRS and CDR2 YFSETQ. The V and J ends lost 0 bases and 1 base, in that order; junction bases with no gene match: 5. The CDR3 reads CASSLASGTGNTEAFF. The CDR3 nucleotides read TGCGCCAGCAGCTTGGCCTCCGGGACAGGGAACACTGAAGCTTTCTTT.

The rearrangement links TRBV6-6 to TRBJ1-1; 8 bases fit TRBD1. Looked up from germline, CDR1 is MNHNY and CDR2 is SVGAGI (reference sequence). The ends lost 7 bases at V and 4 bases at J; junction bases unmatched: 5. The CDR3 totals 13 residues. The CDR3 DNA sequence: TGTGCCAGCACTGAACAGGGGGGCACTGAAGCTTTCTTT. Its translation is CASTEQGGTEAFF.

V usage is TRBV19 and J usage is TRBJ1-2; TRBD1 aligns across 7 bases. The germline gives CDR1 LNHDA, CDR2 SQIVND (reference sequence). The CDR3 spans 12 residues. Losses at the gene ends were 10 bases for V and 4 bases for J; bases not matched to a gene: 6. The CDR3 protein is CATRGAGYGYTF. The DNA for the CDR3 is TGTGCCACCAGGGGGGCTGGCTATGGCTACACCTTC.

The rearrangement links TRBV15 to TRBJ1-3; TRBD1 agrees at 8 bases. The CDR3 totals 13 residues. CDR1 and CDR2 from the germline V gene are LNHNV and YYDKDF (reference sequence). The V gene end was trimmed by 5 bases and the J gene end by 7 bases; junction bases not matched to a gene: 4. The CDR3 sequence: CATSLGTGNTIYF. CDR3 nucleotides: TGTGCCACCAGCCTCGGGACAGGCAACACCATATATTTT. The variable domain in full, completed from reference TRBV15 and TRBJ1-3, reads DAMVIQNPRYQVTQFGKPVTLSCSQTLNHNVMYWYQQKSSQAPKLLFHYYDKDFNNEADTPDNFQSRRPNTSFCFLDIRSPGLGDTAMYLCATSLGTGNTIYFGEGSWLTVV.

The rearrangement joins TRBV11-2 to TRBJ2-4; TRBD2 matches at 9 bases. J was trimmed by 0 bases and V by 8 bases; bases with no gene match: 5. The germline gives CDR1 SGHAT, CDR2 FQNNGV. CDR3 length: 15 amino acids. The DNA for the CDR3 is TGTGCCAGCGCTAGCGGGAATCTAGCCAAAAACATTCAGTACTTC. This translates into CASASGNLAKNIQYF.

The chain carries TRBV7-2 and TRBJ1-2, with D perhaps TRBD1 (5 bases). The V gene lost 1 base and the J gene lost 5 bases, with 17 bases spanning the gap. Germline values: CDR1 SGHTA, CDR2 FQGNSA. This CDR3 is built from 16 residues. Here the CDR3 reads CASSLVVQAGGYGYTF. DNA of the CDR3: TGTGCCAGCAGCTTAGTTGTCCAGGCCGGGGGTTATGGCTACACCTTC.

This clone was found once. The chain carries TRBV5-4 and TRBJ2-7; 7 nucleotides match TRBD1. The CDR3 extends over 14 amino acids. Trimming took 6 bases from V and 6 from J; bases not matched to a gene: 12. Germline CDR1 SGHNT, CDR2 YYREEE (reference sequence). CDR3 bases: TGTGCCAGCATCCACGACAGGGTTAATCCCGAGCAGTACTTC. This codes for CASIHDRVNPEQYF.

The chain links TRBV28 to TRBJ2-7; D perhaps matches TRBD2 (6 bases). This CDR3 contains 16 residues. Germline V CDR1 and CDR2: MDHEN, SYDVKM. V was cut by 3 bases and J by 0 bases, with 15 bases left in between. As DNA, the CDR3 is TGTGCCAGCAGTTTGCAGCGTCCCGGGAGCTCCTACGAGCAGTACTTC. Translating gives CASSLQRPGSSYEQYF. The whole variable domain, remainder taken from reference TRBV28 and TRBJ2-7, is DVKVTQSSRYLVKRTGEKVFLECVQDMDHENMFWYRQDPGLGLRLIYFSYDVKMKEKGDIPEGYSVSREKKERFSLILESASTNQTSMYLCASSLQRPGSSYEQYFGPGTRLTVT.

The rearrangement uses TRBV2 and TRBJ1-3, with 7 nucleotides matching TRBD1. Germline-derived CDR1 and CDR2 are SNHLY and FYNNEI. V lost 8 bases and J lost 0; bases outside the gene matches: 22. The length of the CDR3 is 20 residues. The DNA of the CDR3 is TGTGCCAGCGACAGAATGGGGGAACAGGGCAGGGGGGACTCTGGAAACACCATATATTTT. It translates to CASDRMGEQGRGDSGNTIYF.

J is TRBJ2-7 and V is TRBV5-1; no definite D call. The CDR3 is made up of 11 amino acids. V was shortened by 3 bases and J by 2 bases, with 3 bases between the two germline ends. CDR1 SGHRS and CDR2 YFSETQ come from the germline V gene. CDR3 amino acids: CASSSTYEQYF. Written as DNA, the CDR3 is TGCGCCAGCAGCTCTACCTACGAGCAGTACTTC.

The V and J genes are TRBV30 and TRBJ1-1, with D perhaps matching TRBD1 (5 bases). The CDR3 is 14 amino acids. V lost 0 bases, J lost 4 bases, and 12 bases lay in between. Germline V CDR1 and CDR2: GTSNPN, SVGIG (reference sequence). Written as DNA, the CDR3 is TGTGCCTGGAGTGTAGGTCAGGGTGGCACTGAAGCTTTCTTT. Its translation: CAWSVGQGGTEAFF.

The chain couples TRBV5-4 to TRBJ2-1, with 9 bases fitting TRBD2. V lost 0 bases and J lost 7; bases outside the gene matches: 5. Per germline, CDR1 SGHNT and CDR2 YYREEE (reference sequence). The CDR3 loop spans 15 amino acids. The chain's CDR3 is CASSLGRGGGNEQFF. The CDR3 region has the DNA TGTGCCAGCAGCTTGGGGCGGGGGGGCGGGAATGAGCAGTTCTTC.

V and J are TRBV19 and TRBJ2-3, with 9 bases that match TRBD1. Trimming took 8 bases from V and 6 from J; bases not matched to a gene: 9. The CDR3 is 14 amino acids. The germline CDR1 and CDR2 sequences are LNHDA and SQIVND (reference sequence). DNA of the CDR3: TGTGCCAGTGGACCGGGACAGGGAGCGGATACGCAGTATTTT. It translates to CASGPGQGADTQYF.

V gene TRBV29-1 combines with J gene TRBJ1-1, with 9 bases that match TRBD1. The CDR3 sequence is 10 residues long. In germline, CDR1 is SQVTM, CDR2 ANQGSEA. J gave up 10 bases and V 4 bases, and 1 base lay outside the gene matches. The CDR3, as DNA: TGCAGCGTTGGACAGGGGGGAGCTTTCTTT. This translates into CSVGQGGAFF.

This sequence joins TRBV6-6 and TRBJ2-1; 8 bases line up with TRBD2. The germline V gene has CDR1 MNHNY and CDR2 SVGAGI (reference sequence). This CDR3 comprises 12 residues. Trimming cost V 6 bases and J 7 bases; bases outside gene matches: 2. For the CDR3, the DNA is TGTGCCAGCAGCGGGGGGGGGAATGAGCAGTTCTTC. It yields the protein CASSGGGNEQFF.

The sample holds one count of this clone. This chain links TRBV5-1 with TRBJ2-7; D is perhaps TRBD1 (5 bases). Germline lookup yields CDR1 SGHRS and CDR2 YFSETQ. Trimming took off 4 bases at V and 3 bases at J, with 14 bases between the two ends. This CDR3 has 14 amino acids. The CDR3 loop is CASSPLGHSYEQYF. In DNA, the CDR3 is TGCGCCAGCAGCCCCCTCGGACATAGCTACGAGCAGTACTTC. Supplemented by reference TRBV5-1 and TRBJ2-7, the full variable domain reads KAGVTQTPRYLIKTRGQQVTLSCSPISGHRSVSWYQQTPGQGLQFLFEYFSETQRNKGNFPGRFSGRQFSNSRSEMNVSTLELGDSALYLCASSPLGHSYEQYFGPGTRLTVT.